The present T cell receptor beta chain was sequenced within a study of blood T cells in healthy people across ages. Overall study findings and caveats: Whereas aged donors had fewer naive CD4+ cells, long-lived donors had more of them and higher diversity. Strong correlation linked observed beta diversity and percent naive T cells.

CDR3 length: 12 amino acids. Germline V gene sequence: CDR1 SGHTA, CDR2 FQGTGA. Trimming took 1 base from V and 5 from J, leaving 3 bases between them. A second roughly 6 to 12 cycle PCR used barcoded and J-beta primers. TCRdb processed the 5' RACE reads anew with MiXCR; each CDR3 protein has one entry. Here the sample spans about 1.4 million distinct CDR3 sequences, 55% to 75% being singletons. Notes on this clonotype: The antigen is unknown.

The rearrangement joins TRBV7-3 to TRBJ2-4; D is unresolved. The sample consisted of blood. The TCR comes from a man younger than 35 in good health. The CDR3 DNA follows: TGTGCCAGCAGCTTAAACCAAAACATTCAGTACTTC. Translated: CASSLNQNIQYF.